The 5 T cell receptor beta chains below come from one sample, sequenced in a study of TIL therapy for anti-PD-1-resistant metastatic lung cancer. Time point specified: pre-treatment sample, taken before nivolumab and TIL therapy. Most excised metastases sampled were pleural nodules or supraclavicular lymph nodes. This was the immunoSEQ v3 assay. Profiling relied on immunoSEQ multiplex PCR, and the TCRdb table lists in-frame clones only, not all of them. The data hold more than 20,000 clones, with approximately 63% observed a single time. The specimen comprised tumor tissue, sampled at baseline. These receptor sequences come from a woman between 30 and 85 years old with non-small cell lung cancer.

The chain employs TRBV10-1 and TRBJ1-5; D not certain. V dropped 3 bases and J dropped 10 bases, with 10 bases sitting between them. Germline V lookup: CDR1 WNHNN, CDR2 SYGVQD (reference sequence). The CDR3 has 12 amino acids. This CDR3 is CASSDGMEPQHF. The CDR3 DNA reads TGCGCCAGCAGTGACGGAATGGAACCCCAGCATTTT.

V is TRBV18 and J is TRBJ2-3, with 14 bases matching TRBD2. After removal of 3 bases from V and 4 bases from J, the junction contained 9 bases not matched to a gene. The length of the CDR3 is 18 residues. Germline V CDR1 and CDR2: KGHSH, LQKENI. The DNA of the CDR3 is TGTGCCAGCTCACCCCCGAGGACTAGCGGGAGGATCTCAGATACGCAGTATTTT. It yields the protein CASSPPRTSGRISDTQYF. The whole variable domain, filled in from reference TRBV18 and TRBJ2-3, reads NAGVMQNPRHLVRRRGQEARLRCSPMKGHSHVYWYRQLPEEGLKFMVYLQKENIIDESGMPKERFSAEFPKEGPSILRIQQVVRGDSAAYFCASSPPRTSGRISDTQYFGPGTRLTVL.

This clone was observed once. The CDR3 spells CSVIGLQANEQFF. CDR3 in DNA: TGCAGCGTTATCGGCCTGCAGGCAAATGAGCAGTTCTTC. The V gene is TRBV29-1, the J gene TRBJ2-1, with D hard to call. The CDR3 runs to 13 residues. Trimming cost V 5 bases and J 7 bases, with 15 bases left between them. CDR1 is SQVTM, CDR2 ANQGSEA, per germline.

The chain is built from TRBV6-1 and TRBJ2-1; the D is unclear. V was clipped by 4 bases and J by 5 bases, with 9 bases between them. Looked up from germline, CDR1 is MNHNS and CDR2 is SASEGT. The CDR3 length is 13 residues. The CDR3 nucleotides are TGTGCCAGCAGTGTCTATGTAAACAATGAGCAGTTCTTC. Encoded protein: CASSVYVNNEQFF.

The gene calls are TRBV10-1 and TRBJ2-7; tentative D call: TRBD2 (6 bases). From germline, CDR1 is WNHNN and CDR2 SYGVQD (reference sequence). CDR3 length: 14 residues. Trimming cost V 3 bases and J 3 bases, with 12 bases left between them. The CDR3 spells CASSDRRGSYEQYF. CDR3 nucleotide sequence: TGCGCCAGCAGTGACAGGAGGGGTAGCTACGAGCAGTACTTC.